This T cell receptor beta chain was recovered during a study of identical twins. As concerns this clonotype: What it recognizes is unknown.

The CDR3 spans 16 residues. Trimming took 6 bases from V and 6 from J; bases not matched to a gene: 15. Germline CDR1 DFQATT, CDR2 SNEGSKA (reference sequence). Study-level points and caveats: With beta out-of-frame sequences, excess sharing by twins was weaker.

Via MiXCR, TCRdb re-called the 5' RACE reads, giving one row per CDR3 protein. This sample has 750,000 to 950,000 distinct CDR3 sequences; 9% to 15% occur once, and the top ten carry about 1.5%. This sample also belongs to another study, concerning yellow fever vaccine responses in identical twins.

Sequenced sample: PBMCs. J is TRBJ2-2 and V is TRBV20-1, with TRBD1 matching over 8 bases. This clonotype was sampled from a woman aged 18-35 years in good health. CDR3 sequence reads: CSATGGQGRHPGELFF. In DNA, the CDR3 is TGCAGTGCAACAGGAGGACAGGGAAGGCATCCCGGGGAGCTGTTTTTT.